A selection of T cell receptor beta chains follows, all from one sample in a study of regulatory T cells in long-lasting Graves disease. Using its own MiXCR run on the multiplex PCR reads, TCRdb lists one record per CDR3 protein. This table has 200,000 to 250,000 distinct CDR3 sequences, roughly 19% appearing once. This sample also belongs to another study, concerning T cells in Graves' hyperthyroidism and ophthalmopathy.

The sample in question was peripheral blood mononuclear cells (PBMCs), obtained at new diagnosis, from a patient treated with antithyroid drugs. These receptors all stem from a woman aged 25 to 45 with Graves disease. Both conserved end residues are part of each CDR3. D genes are given only for firm matches. Clone size appears in some rows only: once, few, many, or a class for an expanded clone.

TRBV30,many,-,TRBJ2-5,15,TGTGCCACCCGACTATTCTACTTGGGTCAAGAGACCCAGTACTTC,CATRLFYLGQETQYF
TRBV27,-,TRBD2,TRBJ2-1,15,TGTGCCAGCAGTTCGTGGACTAGCGGGAGTAATGAGCAGTTCTTC,CASSSWTSGSNEQFF
TRBV7-9,many,-,TRBJ2-2,13,TGTGCCAGCAGCTTGGGTGACACCGGGGAGCTGTTTTTT,CASSLGDTGELFF
TRBV19,-,-,TRBJ1-2,14,TGTGCCAGTAGTATAGGACGGAGGAACTATGGCTACACCTTC,CASSIGRRNYGYTF
TRBV6-1,many,-,TRBJ2-7,13,TGTGCCAGCAGAGACAGAAACTCCTACGAGCAGTACTTC,CASRDRNSYEQYF
TRBV3-1,many,TRBD1,TRBJ1-2,14,TGTGCCAGCAGCCATGACAGGGTCCAGGGTGGCTACACCTTC,CASSHDRVQGGYTF
TRBV19,few,-,TRBJ2-7,15,TGTGCCAGTAGTATAAAGTTCGGACAGACCGGCGAGCAGTACTTC,CASSIKFGQTGEQYF
TRBV11-3,-,-,TRBJ2-1,15,TGTGCCAGCAGCTTACGGAGCGGGTCCTACAATGAGCAGTTCTTC,CASSLRSGSYNEQFF
TRBV5-1,many,-,TRBJ1-4,15,TGCGCCAGCAGCTTATCGGGGGCCCAGGGTGAAAAACTGTTTTTT,CASSLSGAQGEKLFF
TRBV14,few,-,TRBJ1-4,16,TGTGCCAGCAGCCAAGATCAGGAGGTCGTTAGAGAAAAACTGTTTTTT,CASSQDQEVVREKLFF
TRBV6-1,many,-,TRBJ1-1,11,TGTGCCGGTAGAGCGAACACTGAAGCTTTCTTT,CAGRANTEAFF
TRBV30,few,TRBD2,TRBJ2-2,16,TGTGCCTGGAATGGACTAGCGGGCGCGAACACCGGGGAGCCGTTTTTT,CAWNGLAGANTGEPFF
TRBV30,many,TRBD2,TRBJ2-7,14,TGTGCCTGGAGGAAAGCGGGAGGGGGGTACGAGCAGCACTTC,CAWRKAGGGYEQHF
TRBV5-6,-,TRBD1,TRBJ2-5,17,TGTGCCAGCAGCCCTGCCGGCACAGGGGGCAGTTGGGAGACCCAGTACTTC,CASSPAGTGGSWETQYF
TRBV28,many,-,TRBJ1-2,13,TGTGCCAGCAGCTCTATGGGGTTCTATGGCTACACCTTC,CASSSMGFYGYTF
TRBV18,many,-,TRBJ2-3,15,TGTGCCAGCTCACCTCAGGGTAGAGGCACAGATACGCAGTATTTT,CASSPQGRGTDTQYF
TRBV30,many,TRBD2,TRBJ2-7,15,TGTGCCTGGAGTGTAGTTCTAGCGGGAGATTACGAGCAGTACTTC,CAWSVVLAGDYEQYF
TRBV25-1,many,-,TRBJ2-3,16,TGTGCCAGCAGTGAATTGGCTAGCGCTAGCACAGATACGCAGTATTTT,CASSELASASTDTQYF
TRBV18,many,-,TRBJ2-3,14,TGTGCCAGCTCACCACAGGTTAGCACAGATACGCAGTATTTT,CASSPQVSTDTQYF
TRBV9,many,-,TRBJ1-1,13,TGTGCCAGCAGCGGCAAGGGAAGAGATGAAGCTTTCTTT,CASSGKGRDEAFF
TRBV2,many,-,TRBJ2-7,15,TGTGCCAGCAGTCCCTCAGCCGTCCGCTCCTACGAGCAGTACTTC,CASSPSAVRSYEQYF
TRBV6-1,many,-,TRBJ2-7,14,TGTGCCAGCAGACTCGGACACGTAACCTACGAGCAGTACTTC,CASRLGHVTYEQYF
TRBV10-3,many,TRBD2,TRBJ2-3,16,TGTGCCATCAGTGGGGGCCATGCGGGGGGCACAGATACGCAGTATTTT,CAISGGHAGGTDTQYF
TRBV11-3,many,-,TRBJ2-1,12,TGTGCCAGCAGCCCCGGCTACAATGAGCAGTTCTTC,CASSPGYNEQFF
TRBV19,-,-,TRBJ2-7,13,TGTGCCAGTAGTACGGACAGTCGGGGCGATCAGTACTTC,CASSTDSRGDQYF
TRBV29-1,many,-,TRBJ2-3,14,TGCAGCGTAGATGCGACAGCTAGCACAGATACGCAGTATTTT,CSVDATASTDTQYF
TRBV7-2,-,-,TRBJ2-6,15,TGTGCCAGCAGCTCCCGGGCGGGGGGGGCCAACGTCCTGACTTTC,CASSSRAGGANVLTF
TRBV3-1,many,-,TRBJ2-7,14,TGTGCCAGCAGCCCGGGGCTCGGGGGATACGAGCAGTACTTC,CASSPGLGGYEQYF
TRBV5-6,many,-,TRBJ2-7,16,TGTGCCAGCAGCTCACTTCGCCGCCCCGTGACCTACGAGCAGTACTTC,CASSSLRRPVTYEQYF
TRBV7-9,many,-,TRBJ1-1,12,TGTGCCAGCAGCTTCCCTCTCCGTGAAGCTTTCTTT,CASSFPLREAFF
TRBV4-1,-,-,TRBJ1-2,14,TGCGCCAGCAGCCAAGCGGAGGGGAGCTATGGCTACACCTTC,CASSQAEGSYGYTF
TRBV9,-,TRBD2,TRBJ2-3,16,TGTGCCAGCAGCGTAGGGGGAGGGCATAGCACAGATACGCAGTATTTT,CASSVGGGHSTDTQYF
TRBV5-1,few,TRBD2,TRBJ2-2,16,TGCGCCAGCAGCTTGACCCGGGGGGGCGACACCGGGGAGCTGTTTTTT,CASSLTRGGDTGELFF
TRBV30,many,-,TRBJ1-2,15,TGTGCCTGGGGCCTCATTACGCGTGGGGGCTATGGCTACACCTTC,CAWGLITRGGYGYTF
TRBV11-2,many,TRBD2,TRBJ2-1,17,TGTGCCAGCAGCTTAGTCGGACTAGCGGGGGAGATCAATGAGCAGTTCTTC,CASSLVGLAGEINEQFF
TRBV9,-,-,TRBJ2-6,18,TGTGCCAGCAGCGTAGGCCCTGAAGCCTTCTCTGGGGCCAACGTCCTGACTTTC,CASSVGPEAFSGANVLTF
TRBV27,few,-,TRBJ1-2,13,TGTGCCAGCAGGACATGGGGAGGCGGCGGCTACACCTTC,CASRTWGGGGYTF
TRBV7-9,many,TRBD1,TRBJ2-7,15,TGTGCCAGCAGCTTAGTTTCAGGGGGTAAGAACGAGCAGTACTTC,CASSLVSGGKNEQYF
TRBV6-1,-,TRBD1,TRBJ2-1,17,TGTGCCAGCAGCTTACGCGTCGGGACAGGACCCTGCAATGAGCAGTTCTTC,CASSLRVGTGPCNEQFF
TRBV20-1,many,TRBD2,TRBJ2-3,16,TGCAGTGCTACATCTCACTTAGCGGGGAGCACAGATACGCAGTATTTT,CSATSHLAGSTDTQYF
TRBV2,-,TRBD2,TRBJ2-1,14,TGTGCCAGCAGTGAGGCGGGGGTATACAATGAGCAGTTCTTC,CASSEAGVYNEQFF
TRBV7-8,-,TRBD2,TRBJ2-5,16,TGTGCCAGCAGTCTCGGGACTAGCGGAAACGGAGAGACCCAGTACTTC,CASSLGTSGNGETQYF
TRBV19,many,-,TRBJ2-7,14,TGTGCCAGTAGTATCCGGGACACCTCCTACGAGCAGTACTTC,CASSIRDTSYEQYF
TRBV6-1,many,-,TRBJ1-5,13,TGTGCCAGCAGTGGATATAGCAATCAGCCCCAGCATTTT,CASSGYSNQPQHF
TRBV12-5,many,-,TRBJ1-4,17,TGTGCTAGTGGTTTGGCAAACCTGGGAATCGGGAATGAAAAACTGTTTTTT,CASGLANLGIGNEKLFF
TRBV28,many,-,TRBJ1-1,15,TGTGCCAGCAGTGCGATAGGGTTTGAGGGCACTGAAGCTTTCTTT,CASSAIGFEGTEAFF
TRBV28,many,-,TRBJ2-2,15,TGTGCCCCATTTCCCCTTACTGGGACCACCGGGGAGCTGTTTTTT,CAPFPLTGTTGELFF